This T cell receptor beta chain was captured in a study of blood T cell repertoires in COVID-19. Study summary: The United States, Italy and Spain were the sources of the acute and convalescent COVID-19 samples. T cells, B-cell-depleted T cells, or PBMCs provided the cDNA or gDNA that served as material.

As processed by the authors: Estimation of nucleated cell counts was performed using reference gene primer amplification. Generated by immunoSEQ multiplex PCR, the TCRdb table keeps only in-frame clones and is missing some. Clonal size and the V and J genes are those of that table, whereas D and trimming came from the DNA. This sample carries about 110,000 clones, about 81% of them seen once, and the ten largest clones take roughly 7.7%. V was clipped by 0 bases and J by 4 bases; unmatched bases: 2. The germline V gene encodes CDR1 SGHTA and CDR2 FQGTGA. The CDR3 is made up of 15 amino acids. The J gene is TRBJ1-5, the V gene TRBV7-3; 8 nucleotides line up with TRBD1. The sample taken for sequencing was peripheral blood. The source of this sequence is a man between 65 and 85 years old with acute or convalescent COVID-19. This chain's CDR3 is CASSLTGTGNQPQHF. DNA of the CDR3: TGTGCCAGCAGCTTAACCGGGACAGGAAATCAGCCCCAGCATTTT.